These 3 T cell receptor beta chains share one sample of origin, sequenced in a study of blood T cells in healthy people across ages. Next came a second PCR, run for about 6 to 11 cycles, which used a sample-barcoded 5' primer along with a J-beta primer mix. TCRdb itself ran the 5' RACE reads through MiXCR, one entry per CDR3 protein. The table records 780,000 or so distinct CDR3 sequences, approximately 53% of them present only once. Sequenced sample: blood. Source of these receptors: a man older than 75 in good health.

DNA of the CDR3: TGTGCCAGCAGCTTAGGGGGAATAGCGGGACAAGAGAGCCAGTACTTC. It yields the protein CASSLGGIAGQESQYF. The rearrangement joins TRBV7-6 to TRBJ2-4; TRBD2 matches 8 bases. This CDR3 comprises 16 residues. The V gene end was trimmed by 1 base and the J gene end by 13 bases; junction bases not matched to a gene: 15. Germline assignment: CDR1 SGHVS and CDR2 FNYEAQ.

The chain employs TRBV20-1 and TRBJ2-7; the match to TRBD1 covers 9 bases. The ends lost 1 base at V and 3 bases at J; junction bases unmatched: 7. This CDR3 is built from 15 residues. Germline V gene sequence: CDR1 DFQATT, CDR2 SNEGSKA (reference sequence). DNA for the CDR3: TGCAGTGCTAGAGCCCCCCGGACAGGGGACTACGAGCAGTACTTC. Translation gives CSARAPRTGDYEQYF.

The chain is built from TRBV4-2 and TRBJ2-7; 9 bases align to TRBD1. CDR1 LGHNA and CDR2 YNFKEQ come from the germline V gene. The CDR3 is made up of 19 amino acids. Unmatched junction bases numbered 16, after V lost 4 bases and J lost 0 bases. CDR3 in amino acids: CASSRGLGQGPPFSYEQYF. As DNA, the CDR3 is TGTGCCAGCAGCCGGGGGCTCGGACAGGGGCCTCCCTTCTCCTACGAGCAGTACTTC.